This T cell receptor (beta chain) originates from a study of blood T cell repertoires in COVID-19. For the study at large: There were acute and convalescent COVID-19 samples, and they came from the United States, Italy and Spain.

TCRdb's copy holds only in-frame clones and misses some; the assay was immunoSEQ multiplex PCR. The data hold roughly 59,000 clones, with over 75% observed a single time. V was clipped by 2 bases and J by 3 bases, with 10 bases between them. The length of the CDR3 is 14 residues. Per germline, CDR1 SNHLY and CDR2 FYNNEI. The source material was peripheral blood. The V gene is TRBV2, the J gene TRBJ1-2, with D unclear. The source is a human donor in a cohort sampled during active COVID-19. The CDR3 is CASSEPLADYGYTF. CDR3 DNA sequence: TGTGCCAGCAGTGAACCACTCGCCGACTATGGCTACACCTTC.